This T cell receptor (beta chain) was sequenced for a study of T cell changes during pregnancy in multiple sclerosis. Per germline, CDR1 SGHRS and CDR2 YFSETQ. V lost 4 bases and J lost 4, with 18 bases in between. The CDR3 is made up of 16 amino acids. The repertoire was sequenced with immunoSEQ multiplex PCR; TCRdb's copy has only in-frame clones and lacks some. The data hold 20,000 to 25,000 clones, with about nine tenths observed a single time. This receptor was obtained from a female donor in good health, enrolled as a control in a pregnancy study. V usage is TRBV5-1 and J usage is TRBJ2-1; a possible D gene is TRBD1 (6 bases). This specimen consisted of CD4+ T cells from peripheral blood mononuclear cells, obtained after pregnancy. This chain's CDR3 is CASSPVGGLGYNEQFF. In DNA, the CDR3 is TGCGCCAGCAGCCCGGTTGGGGGCCTGGGGTACAATGAGCAGTTCTTC.